The T cell receptor beta chain described here comes from a study of blood T cell repertoires in COVID-19. The CDR3 spans 13 residues. The germline V gene has CDR1 SNHLY and CDR2 FYNNEI. Losses at the gene ends were 6 bases for V and 8 bases for J; bases not matched to a gene: 8. Seattle enrolled patients during active infection and tracked them longitudinally. In the authors' methods: It was from reference gene primer amplification that nucleated cell counts were estimated. Using immunoSEQ multiplex PCR, the repertoire was profiled, and TCRdb retains in-frame clones only, with some absent. V, J and clone size are those of that table, while D and trimming were read from the DNA. The table lists about 130,000 clones, around 83% of them singletons.

This chain connects TRBV2 to TRBJ2-3; 7 nucleotides line up with TRBD2. Source material: peripheral blood. The sequence was obtained from a woman at least 80 years old with COVID-19, enrolled during active disease. CDR3 region: CASRAGIRGTQYF. The CDR3 DNA reads as TGTGCCAGCAGAGCGGGAATCAGAGGTACGCAGTATTTT.